These 27 T cell receptor beta chains were sequenced from one sample in a study of blood T cell repertoires in COVID-19. Profiling relied on immunoSEQ multiplex PCR, and the TCRdb table lists in-frame clones only, not all of them. The table shows about 100,000 clones, with more than 70% occurring only once. Sequenced: peripheral blood. These receptors all come from an older man with acute or convalescent COVID-19.

The chain links TRBV29-1 to TRBJ2-3; 14 nucleotides agree with TRBD2. The germline V gene encodes CDR1 SQVTM and CDR2 ANQGSEA. Trimming removed 7 bases from V and 2 bases from J; junction bases left unmatched: 2. The CDR3 covers 14 residues. The CDR3 loop reads CSGTSGGPTDTQYF. For the CDR3, the DNA is TGCAGCGGGACTAGCGGGGGGCCCACAGATACGCAGTATTTT.

The gene calls are TRBV2 and TRBJ2-4, with 7 positions matching TRBD1. Germline V lookup: CDR1 SNHLY, CDR2 FYNNEI. V lost 6 bases to trimming and J lost 1 base; unmatched junction nucleotides: 3. This CDR3 is 14 amino acids long. Here the CDR3 reads CASSSTGAKNIQYF. The CDR3 DNA sequence: TGTGCCAGCAGCTCGACAGGGGCCAAAAACATTCAGTACTTC.

Comment on this clone: The sample carries other DNA sequences with the same CDR3. V gene TRBV9 combines with J gene TRBJ2-5; TRBD1 might be the D (7 bases). The germline V and J ends were trimmed by 0 bases and 5 bases, with 14 bases remaining between them. Germline CDR1 is SGDLS and CDR2 is YYNGEE. The CDR3 runs to 15 residues. Here the CDR3 reads CASSVAGGRVETQYF. For the CDR3, the DNA is TGTGCCAGCAGCGTAGCAGGGGGGCGGGTGGAGACCCAGTACTTC.

The rearrangement uses TRBV6-2 or TRBV6-3 and TRBJ1-1, with D tentatively TRBD1 (5 bases). CDR1 and CDR2 (germline): MNHEY, SVGEGT. The CDR3 has 13 amino acids. The V and J ends lost 2 bases and 5 bases respectively, with 9 bases between them. Here the CDR3 DNA reads TGTGCCAGCAGTTACCAGGGTGGAACTGAAGCTTTCTTT. Translated: CASSYQGGTEAFF.

The gene calls are TRBV25-1 and TRBJ2-5, with D possibly TRBD1 on 7 matching bases. V lost 7 bases and J lost 4, with 19 bases in between. This CDR3 has 15 amino acids. Germline assignment: CDR1 MGHDK and CDR2 SYGVNS. CDR3 region: CASNGGGPGGETQYF. The DNA of the CDR3 is TGTGCCAGCAATGGAGGGGGGCCAGGGGGAGAGACCCAGTACTTC.

This clone has only a few counts. The chain uses TRBV2 and TRBJ1-3, with D uncertain. V was cut by 6 bases and J by 0 bases, with 12 bases left in between. CDR1 is SNHLY and CDR2 is FYNNEI in the germline V gene. The CDR3 is 15 amino acids. The CDR3 region has the DNA TGTGCCAGCAGGGTGCGGATTCTCTCTGGAAACACCATATATTTT. This codes for CASRVRILSGNTIYF.

The V gene is TRBV5-1, the J gene TRBJ1-6, with 10 bases that match TRBD1. The CDR3 runs 14 residues. V was pared by 4 bases and J by 9 bases, with 4 bases of the junction left unmatched. Germline CDR1 and CDR2: SGHRS and YFSETQ. In DNA, the CDR3 is TGCGCCAGCAGCACGGGACAGGGGCCTTCACCCCTCCACTTT. Translation: CASSTGQGPSPLHF.

The V call is TRBV7-8, the J call TRBJ1-2; D ambiguous. CDR1 and CDR2 (germline): SGHVS, FQNEAQ. This CDR3 contains 15 residues. Trimming removed 0 bases at V and 1 base at J, with 9 bases between. The CDR3 DNA reads as TGTGCCAGCAGCTTAGCCCAGACACTTAACTATGGCTACACCTTC. As protein: CASSLAQTLNYGYTF.

This clone was counted a single time. V and J are TRBV7-8 and TRBJ1-5; tentative D call: TRBD1 (5 bases). Germline V gives CDR1 SGHVS, CDR2 FQNEAQ. V was cut by 1 base and J by 0 bases, with 7 bases left in between. CDR3 size: 15 residues. The CDR3 loop reads CASSLGGGSNQPQHF. CDR3 sequence (DNA): TGTGCCAGCAGCTTAGGCGGGGGTAGCAATCAGCCCCAGCATTTT.

The V gene is TRBV29-1, the J gene TRBJ2-7; D is undetermined. CDR1 is SQVTM, CDR2 ANQGSEA, per germline. Deletions cut 3 bases from V and 1 base from J, with 13 bases between. This CDR3 has 14 amino acids. The CDR3 DNA is TGCAGCGTTGATACCCCAGGTAGTTCCTACGAGCAGTACTTC. Translation gives CSVDTPGSSYEQYF.

The gene calls are TRBV18 and TRBJ2-7; maybe TRBD2 (5 bases). CDR1 and CDR2 (germline): KGHSH, LQKENI. V was cut by 0 bases and J by 5 bases, with 11 bases left in between. This CDR3 spans 14 amino acids. CDR3 in DNA: TGTGCCAGCTCACCACCGAATGAGGGCCACGAGCAGTACTTC. As protein: CASSPPNEGHEQYF.

The chain combines TRBV7-6 with TRBJ2-7, with TRBD1 matching 7 bases. Germline CDR1 is SGHVS and CDR2 is FNYEAQ. This CDR3 is 15 amino acids long. J gave up 2 bases and V 1 base, and 5 bases lay outside the gene matches. The CDR3 is CASSLETGSTYEQYF. The CDR3 DNA follows: TGTGCCAGCAGCTTAGAGACAGGGTCGACCTACGAGCAGTACTTC. Full variable domain (rest looked up from reference TRBV7-6 and TRBJ2-7): GAGVSQSPRYKVTKRGQDVALRCDPISGHVSLYWYRQALGQGPEFLTYFNYEAQQDKSGLPNDRFSAERPEGSISTLTIQRTEQRDSAMYRCASSLETGSTYEQYFGPGTRLTVT.

The chain employs TRBV7-9 and TRBJ1-5, with D possibly matching TRBD1 (6 bases). CDR1 is SEHNR and CDR2 is FQNEAQ in the germline V gene (reference sequence). V lost 2 bases, J lost 11 bases, and 13 bases lay in between. CDR3 length equals 13 residues. This chain's CDR3 is CASSLTGTHAQHF. The CDR3 region has the DNA TGTGCCAGCAGCTTAACCGGGACACATGCCCAGCATTTT. The full variable domain, with the rest looked up from reference TRBV7-9 and TRBJ1-5, is DTGVSQNPRHKITKRGQNVTFRCDPISEHNRLYWYRQTLGQGPEFLTYFQNEAQLEKSRLLSDRFSAERPKGSFSTLEIQRTEQGDSAMYLCASSLTGTHAQHFGDGTRLSIL.

The genes are TRBV6-6 and TRBJ1-2, with no clear D. The V and J ends lost 6 bases and 4 bases respectively, with 12 bases between them. Germline lookup yields CDR1 MNHNY and CDR2 SVGAGI (reference sequence). This CDR3 spans 13 amino acids. As DNA, the CDR3 is TGTGCCAGCAGCCAGCGGGATTTCTATGGCTACACCTTC. This codes for CASSQRDFYGYTF.

This rearrangement joins TRBV27 to TRBJ1-3; no firm D call. V gave up 3 bases and J gave up 0 bases, with 12 bases separating them. This CDR3 is built from 16 residues. The germline V gene has CDR1 MNHEY and CDR2 SMNVEV (reference sequence). CDR3 protein: CASSLSQTASGNTIYF. The CDR3 nucleotides read TGTGCCAGCAGTTTGTCGCAGACTGCCTCTGGAAACACCATATATTTT.

J is TRBJ1-6 and V is TRBV6-6; tentatively, D is TRBD1 (6 bases). The CDR3 loop spans 13 amino acids. V lost 6 bases to trimming and J lost 7 bases, with 10 bases between them. Germline loops: CDR1 MNHNY, CDR2 SVGAGI (reference sequence). This CDR3 is CASRTGQNSPLHF. The CDR3, as DNA: TGTGCCAGCAGGACGGGACAAAATTCACCCCTCCACTTT.

The chain joins TRBV2 to TRBJ1-6; tentative D call: TRBD1 (6 bases). Germline V gene data show CDR1 as SNHLY and CDR2 as FYNNEI. The V and J ends lost 5 bases and 6 bases respectively, with 11 bases between them. The CDR3 spans 14 residues. The CDR3 protein is CASSTGWFNSPLHF. Written as DNA, the CDR3 is TGTGCCAGCAGTACAGGGTGGTTTAATTCACCCCTCCACTTT.

V gene TRBV7-9 combines with J gene TRBJ1-2; 10 bases are shared with TRBD1. Germline assignment: CDR1 SEHNR and CDR2 FQNEAQ (reference sequence). There are 17 residues in the CDR3. Trimming at V came to 4 bases and at J to 3 bases, leaving 11 bases not matched to a gene. CDR3 DNA sequence: TGTGCCAGCAGCTCCGCGACAGGGGGCTTATGGTACTATGGCTACACCTTC. Its protein is CASSSATGGLWYYGYTF. Full variable domain (remainder filled in from reference TRBV7-9 and TRBJ1-2): DTGVSQNPRHKITKRGQNVTFRCDPISEHNRLYWYRQTLGQGPEFLTYFQNEAQLEKSRLLSDRFSAERPKGSFSTLEIQRTEQGDSAMYLCASSSATGGLWYYGYTFGSGTRLTVV.

The sample holds one count of this clone. The chain recombines TRBV28 with TRBJ1-5; weak D call: TRBD1 (6 bases). CDR1 and CDR2 from the germline V gene are MDHEN and SYDVKM. Deletions cut 3 bases from V and 7 bases from J, with 13 bases between. The CDR3 spans 14 residues. As DNA, the CDR3 is TGTGCCAGCAGTTTGCCCCAGGGGCGCCAGCCCCAGCATTTT. This gives the protein CASSLPQGRQPQHF.

The chain employs TRBV7-3 and TRBJ2-1, with D possibly matching TRBD1 (7 bases). The CDR3 is 13 residues long. Germline V lookup: CDR1 SGHTA, CDR2 FQGTGA. Trimming shortened V by 5 bases and J by 6 bases, and 11 bases separated the two germline ends. The DNA for the CDR3 is TGTGCCAGCAGCCTCCAGGGGGGCAATGAGCAGTTCTTC. This codes for CASSLQGGNEQFF.

The chain employs TRBV6-5 and TRBJ1-5, with D tentatively TRBD1 (5 bases). Trimming took off 5 bases at V and 0 bases at J, with 11 bases between the two ends. This CDR3 spans 15 amino acids. Germline V gene lookup returns CDR1 MNHEY and CDR2 SVGAGI. CDR3 amino acids: CASSTGGYSNQPQHF. In nucleotides, the CDR3 is TGTGCCAGCAGTACCGGGGGGTATAGCAATCAGCCCCAGCATTTT.

This clone appeared once. The chain carries TRBV7-9 and TRBJ1-1; the D gene is possibly TRBD1 (5 bases). V was shortened by 4 bases and J by 1 base, with 16 bases between the two germline ends. Germline assignment: CDR1 SEHNR and CDR2 FQNEAQ (reference sequence). This CDR3 contains 16 residues. CDR3 bases: TGTGCCAGCAGCTCGGACACCTGGGGAGGGAACACTGAAGCTTTCTTT. Protein sequence: CASSSDTWGGNTEAFF.

This chain connects TRBV4-3 to TRBJ1-3; 7 bases match TRBD1. The V and J ends lost 2 bases and 0 bases, in that order; junction bases with no gene match: 7. Germline CDR1 and CDR2: LGHNA and YSLEER. The CDR3 consists of 17 residues. In DNA, the CDR3 is TGCGCCAGCAGCCAACAGGCGACAGGGAACTCTGGAAACACCATATATTTT. Translated, it gives CASSQQATGNSGNTIYF.

The rearrangement uses TRBV4-1 and TRBJ2-7, with 11 bases lining up with TRBD2. CDR1 and CDR2 from the germline V gene are MGHRA and YSYEKL. The trim removed 0 bases at V and 0 bases at J, leaving 4 bases unmatched. The CDR3 has 17 residues. The CDR3 nucleotides read TGCGCCAGCAGCCAAGAAACGGGACTAGCGGACTCCTACGAGCAGTACTTC. It specifies CASSQETGLADSYEQYF.

The sample holds a few counts of this clone. The genes are TRBV14 and TRBJ2-3; D possibly uses TRBD1 or TRBD2 (5 bases each). Germline V gene lookup returns CDR1 SGHDN and CDR2 FVKESK. CDR3 length: 13 residues. Trimming removed 4 bases from V and 6 bases from J, with 11 bases in between. The CDR3 coding sequence is TGTGCCAGCAGCCTAGAGGGGCCCGATACGCAGTATTTT. Encoded protein: CASSLEGPDTQYF.

V usage is TRBV9 and J usage is TRBJ2-7; tentative D call: TRBD2 (5 bases). Deletions cut 4 bases from V and 0 bases from J, with 11 bases between. Germline CDR1 is SGDLS and CDR2 is YYNGEE. This CDR3 is built from 14 residues. The CDR3 coding sequence is TGTGCCAGCAGCCCCTGGGGAGCCTCCTACGAGCAGTACTTC. Translated, it gives CASSPWGASYEQYF. Based on the CDR3 plus reference TRBV9 and TRBJ2-7, the full variable domain is DSGVTQTPKHLITATGQRVTLRCSPRSGDLSVYWYQQSLDQGLQFLIQYYNGEERAKGNILERFSAQQFPDLHSELNLSSLELGDSALYFCASSPWGASYEQYFGPGTRLTVT.

The rearrangement uses TRBV19 and TRBJ2-7; D may be TRBD1 (6 bases). The V gene lost 4 bases and the J gene lost 7 bases, with 26 bases spanning the gap. Germline V gene lookup returns CDR1 LNHDA and CDR2 SQIVND (reference sequence). This CDR3 region has 17 residues. The CDR3 is CASSTRPLFRGNEEQYF. The DNA of the CDR3 is TGTGCCAGTAGTACCCGTCCCCTTTTCAGGGGTAATGAGGAGCAGTACTTC.